This T cell receptor beta chain comes out of a study of cytomegalovirus exposure and HLA in healthy donors. The overall study: The study placed 80% to 90% of its roughly 430 genotyped donors in the Caucasian-associated ancestry cluster. Study outcomes and limitations: In a later analysis, a genetic analysis reported fewer productive-TCR N-insertions in an Asian-associated ancestry cluster than the cohort average. A likely sequencing artifact accounted for one observed cluster of highly shared sequence variants.

The CDR3 length is 14 residues. With 1 base removed from V and 5 bases from J, the gap between germline ends came to 9 bases. Germline lookup yields CDR1 SGHTA and CDR2 FQGTGA. A note on this clone: Its antigen is still unknown.

Likely unrecorded immune exposures existed in these nominally healthy donors. It was with 60 Vbeta and 13 Jbeta primers that the PCR ran. This table comes from immunoSEQ multiplex PCR, and its TCRdb copy is limited to in-frame clones, with some not included. This sample has about 180,000 clones, with around 80% found just once. The V and J genes are TRBV7-3 and TRBJ2-1; tentatively, D is TRBD1 (5 bases). The receptor comes from a man between 18 and 29 years old in good health and CMV-seronegative. Material: PBMCs. The CDR3 region has the DNA TGTGCCAGCAGCTTAATCGGCAGGGACAATGAGCAGTTCTTC. This sequence encodes CASSLIGRDNEQFF.